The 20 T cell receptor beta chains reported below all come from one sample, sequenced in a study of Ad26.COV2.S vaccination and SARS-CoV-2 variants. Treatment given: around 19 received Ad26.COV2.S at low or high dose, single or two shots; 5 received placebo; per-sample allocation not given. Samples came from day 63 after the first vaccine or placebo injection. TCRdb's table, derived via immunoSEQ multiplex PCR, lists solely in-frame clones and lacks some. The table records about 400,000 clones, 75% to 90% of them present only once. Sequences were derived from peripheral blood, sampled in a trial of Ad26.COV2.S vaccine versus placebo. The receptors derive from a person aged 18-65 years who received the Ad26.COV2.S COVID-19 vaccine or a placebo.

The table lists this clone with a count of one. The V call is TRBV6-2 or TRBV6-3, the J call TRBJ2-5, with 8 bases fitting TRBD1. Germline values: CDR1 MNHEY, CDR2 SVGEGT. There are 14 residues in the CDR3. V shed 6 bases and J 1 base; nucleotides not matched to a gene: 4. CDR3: CASSPGQGQETQYF. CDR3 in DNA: TGTGCCAGCAGCCCCGGACAGGGCCAAGAGACCCAGTACTTC.

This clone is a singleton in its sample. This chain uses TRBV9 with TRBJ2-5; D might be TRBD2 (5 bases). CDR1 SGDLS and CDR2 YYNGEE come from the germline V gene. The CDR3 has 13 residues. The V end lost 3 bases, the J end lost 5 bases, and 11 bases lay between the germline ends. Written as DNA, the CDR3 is TGTGCCAGCAGCGACTCTAGCTTTGAGACCCAGTACTTC. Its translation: CASSDSSFETQYF.

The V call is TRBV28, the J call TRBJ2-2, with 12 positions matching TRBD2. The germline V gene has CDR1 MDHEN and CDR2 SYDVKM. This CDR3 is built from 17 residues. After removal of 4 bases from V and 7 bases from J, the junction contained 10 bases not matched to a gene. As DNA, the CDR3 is TGTGCCAGCAGTTCCTTCGCCCTAGCGGGAGGGAGCGGGGAGCTGTTTTTT. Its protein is CASSSFALAGGSGELFF.

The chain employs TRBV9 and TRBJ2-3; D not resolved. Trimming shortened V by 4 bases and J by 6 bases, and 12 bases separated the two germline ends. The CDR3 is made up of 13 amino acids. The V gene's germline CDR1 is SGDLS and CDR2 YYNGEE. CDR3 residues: CASSRLVQDTQYF. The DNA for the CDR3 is TGTGCCAGCAGCAGACTGGTCCAGGATACGCAGTATTTT.

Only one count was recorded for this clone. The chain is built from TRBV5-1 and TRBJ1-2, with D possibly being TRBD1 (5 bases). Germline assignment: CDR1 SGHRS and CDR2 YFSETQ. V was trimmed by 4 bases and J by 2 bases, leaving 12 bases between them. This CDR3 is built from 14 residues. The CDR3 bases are TGCGCCAGCAGCCCCCGGGACTCCAACTATGGCTACACCTTC. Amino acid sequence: CASSPRDSNYGYTF.

The CDR3 DNA is TGTGCCAGCAGTTTACTTGGCACCTTTGACCTCTATAATTCACCCCTCCACTTT. As protein: CASSLLGTFDLYNSPLHF. The chain couples TRBV28 to TRBJ1-6; D call uncertain. The CDR3 has 18 residues. Germline V gene sequence: CDR1 MDHEN, CDR2 SYDVKM. V dropped 2 bases and J dropped 3 bases, with 17 bases sitting between them.

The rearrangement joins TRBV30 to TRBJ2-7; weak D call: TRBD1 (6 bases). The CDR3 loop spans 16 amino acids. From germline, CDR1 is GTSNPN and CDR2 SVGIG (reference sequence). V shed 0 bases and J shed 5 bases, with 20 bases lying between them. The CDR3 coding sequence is TGTGCCTGGAGTGTACCCCCGTCCACAGGGACCAACGAGCAGTACTTC. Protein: CAWSVPPSTGTNEQYF.

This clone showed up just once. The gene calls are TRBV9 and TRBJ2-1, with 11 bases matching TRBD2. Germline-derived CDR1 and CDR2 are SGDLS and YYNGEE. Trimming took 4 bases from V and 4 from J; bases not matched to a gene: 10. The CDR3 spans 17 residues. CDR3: CASSQNWGTSGYNEQFF. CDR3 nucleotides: TGTGCCAGCAGCCAGAACTGGGGGACTAGCGGTTACAATGAGCAGTTCTTC.

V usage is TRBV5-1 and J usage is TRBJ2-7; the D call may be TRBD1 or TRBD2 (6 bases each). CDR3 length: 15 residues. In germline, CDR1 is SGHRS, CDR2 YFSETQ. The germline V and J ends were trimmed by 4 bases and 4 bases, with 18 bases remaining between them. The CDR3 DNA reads TGCGCCAGCAGCCTTTCGCGAGGGGGGCCATACGAGCAGTACTTC. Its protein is CASSLSRGGPYEQYF. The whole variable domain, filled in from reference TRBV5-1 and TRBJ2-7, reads KAGVTQTPRYLIKTRGQQVTLSCSPISGHRSVSWYQQTPGQGLQFLFEYFSETQRNKGNFPGRFSGRQFSNSRSEMNVSTLELGDSALYLCASSLSRGGPYEQYFGPGTRLTVT.

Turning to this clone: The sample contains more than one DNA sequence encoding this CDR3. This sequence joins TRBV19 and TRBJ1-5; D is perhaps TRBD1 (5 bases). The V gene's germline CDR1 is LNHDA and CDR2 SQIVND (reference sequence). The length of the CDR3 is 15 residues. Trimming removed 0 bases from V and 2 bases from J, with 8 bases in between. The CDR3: CASSIDRGGNQPQHF. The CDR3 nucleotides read TGTGCCAGTAGTATAGATCGGGGGGGCAATCAGCCCCAGCATTTT.

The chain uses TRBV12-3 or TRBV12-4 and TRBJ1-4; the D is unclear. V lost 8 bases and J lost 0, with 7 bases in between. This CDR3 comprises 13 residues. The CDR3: CASEGATNEKLFF. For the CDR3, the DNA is TGTGCCAGCGAAGGTGCAACTAATGAAAAACTGTTTTTT.

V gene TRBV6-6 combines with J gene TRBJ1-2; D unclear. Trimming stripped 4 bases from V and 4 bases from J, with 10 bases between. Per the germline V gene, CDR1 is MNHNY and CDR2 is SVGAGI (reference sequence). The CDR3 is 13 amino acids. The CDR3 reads CASSSAAAYGYTF. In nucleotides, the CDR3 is TGTGCCAGCAGTTCTGCGGCAGCCTATGGCTACACCTTC.

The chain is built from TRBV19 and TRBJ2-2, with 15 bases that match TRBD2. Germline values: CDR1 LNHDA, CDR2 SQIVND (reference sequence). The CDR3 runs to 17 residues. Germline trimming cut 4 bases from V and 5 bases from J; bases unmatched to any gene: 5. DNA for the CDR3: TGTGCCAGTAGTACCGGGACTAGCGGGGGGTTGACCGGGGAGCTGTTTTTT. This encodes CASSTGTSGGLTGELFF.

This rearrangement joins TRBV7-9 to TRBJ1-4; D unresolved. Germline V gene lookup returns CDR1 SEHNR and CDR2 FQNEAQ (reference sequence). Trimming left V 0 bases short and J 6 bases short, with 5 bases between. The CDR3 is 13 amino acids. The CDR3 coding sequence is TGTGCCAGCAGCTTAGCGTACGATGAAAAACTGTTTTTT. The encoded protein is CASSLAYDEKLFF.

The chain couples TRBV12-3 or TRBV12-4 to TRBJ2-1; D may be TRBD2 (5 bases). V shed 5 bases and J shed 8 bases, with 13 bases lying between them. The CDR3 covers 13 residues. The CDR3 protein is CASSLSSRDEQFF. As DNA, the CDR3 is TGTGCCAGCAGTCTATCGTCGAGGGATGAGCAGTTCTTC.

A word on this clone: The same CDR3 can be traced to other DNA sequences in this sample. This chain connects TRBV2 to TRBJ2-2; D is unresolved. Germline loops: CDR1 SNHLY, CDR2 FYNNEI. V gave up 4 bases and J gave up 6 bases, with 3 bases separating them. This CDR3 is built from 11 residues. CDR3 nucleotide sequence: TGTGCCAGCAGTGTGTCCGGGGAGCTGTTTTTT. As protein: CASSVSGELFF.

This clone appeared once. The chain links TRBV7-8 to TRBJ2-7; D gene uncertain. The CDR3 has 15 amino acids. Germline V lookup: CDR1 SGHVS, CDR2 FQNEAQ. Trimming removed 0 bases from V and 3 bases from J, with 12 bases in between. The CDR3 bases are TGTGCCAGCAGCTTAGCAGGTACCCCCAACTACGAGCAGTACTTC. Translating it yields CASSLAGTPNYEQYF.

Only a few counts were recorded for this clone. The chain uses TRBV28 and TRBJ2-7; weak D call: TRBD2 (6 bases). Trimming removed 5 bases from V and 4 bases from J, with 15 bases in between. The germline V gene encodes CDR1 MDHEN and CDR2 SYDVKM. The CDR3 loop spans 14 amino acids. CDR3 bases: TGTGCCAGCAGTCCACCGGGACTTGTGTACGAGCAGTACTTC. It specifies CASSPPGLVYEQYF.

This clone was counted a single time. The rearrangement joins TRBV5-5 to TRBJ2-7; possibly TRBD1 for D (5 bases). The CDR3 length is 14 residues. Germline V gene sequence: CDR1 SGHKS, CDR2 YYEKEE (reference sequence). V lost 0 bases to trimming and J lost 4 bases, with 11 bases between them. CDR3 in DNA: TGTGCCAGCAGCTTGGCAGGGTCCGGGTACGAGCAGTACTTC. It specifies CASSLAGSGYEQYF.

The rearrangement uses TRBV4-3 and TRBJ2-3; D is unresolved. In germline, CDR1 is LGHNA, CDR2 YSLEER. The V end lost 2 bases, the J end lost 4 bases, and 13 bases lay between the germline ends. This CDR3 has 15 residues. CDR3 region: CASSQQRQFADTQYF. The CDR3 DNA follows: TGCGCCAGCAGCCAACAGCGTCAATTTGCAGATACGCAGTATTTT.